These 3 T cell receptor beta chains share one sample of origin, sequenced in a study of cytotoxic CD8 clonotypes in ibrutinib-treated CLL. The data were produced by immunoSEQ multiplex PCR, yet TCRdb's version contains in-frame clones alone and is incomplete. The data hold tens of thousands of clones, with roughly 69% observed a single time. The input for sequencing was PBMCs, taken after 12 months of ibrutinib treatment. The receptors derive from a human donor with chronic lymphocytic leukemia.

The V gene is TRBV7-9, the J gene TRBJ2-7; TRBD2 might be the D (5 bases). Trimming removed 3 bases at V and 9 bases at J, with 15 bases between. The CDR3 sequence is 13 residues long. CDR1 and CDR2 from the germline V gene are SEHNR and FQNEAQ (reference sequence). The CDR3 loop reads CASSFGDAVVQYF. The CDR3 region has the DNA TGTGCCAGCAGCTTCGGGGATGCAGTGGTGCAGTACTTC.

This clone was detected a few times. The rearrangement joins TRBV10-3 to TRBJ2-1, with D perhaps TRBD1 or TRBD2 (7 bases each). CDR1 is ENHRY, CDR2 SYGVKD, per germline. This CDR3 has 15 residues. V gave up 2 bases and J gave up 4 bases, with 12 bases separating them. The CDR3 DNA reads as TGTGCCATCAGTGAGGGAGCGGGACAGTACAATGAGCAGTTCTTC. The encoded protein is CAISEGAGQYNEQFF.

This chain links TRBV5-1 with TRBJ2-3, with TRBD2 identical over 7 bases. The germline V gene encodes CDR1 SGHRS and CDR2 YFSETQ. Trimming removed 7 bases from V and 0 bases from J; junction bases left unmatched: 5. This CDR3 spans 14 amino acids. CDR3: CASYLAASTDTQYF. The CDR3 DNA reads as TGCGCCAGCTATCTAGCGGCTAGCACAGATACGCAGTATTTT. Variable domain in full (rest from reference TRBV5-1 and TRBJ2-3): KAGVTQTPRYLIKTRGQQVTLSCSPISGHRSVSWYQQTPGQGLQFLFEYFSETQRNKGNFPGRFSGRQFSNSRSEMNVSTLELGDSALYLCASYLAASTDTQYFGPGTRLTVL.